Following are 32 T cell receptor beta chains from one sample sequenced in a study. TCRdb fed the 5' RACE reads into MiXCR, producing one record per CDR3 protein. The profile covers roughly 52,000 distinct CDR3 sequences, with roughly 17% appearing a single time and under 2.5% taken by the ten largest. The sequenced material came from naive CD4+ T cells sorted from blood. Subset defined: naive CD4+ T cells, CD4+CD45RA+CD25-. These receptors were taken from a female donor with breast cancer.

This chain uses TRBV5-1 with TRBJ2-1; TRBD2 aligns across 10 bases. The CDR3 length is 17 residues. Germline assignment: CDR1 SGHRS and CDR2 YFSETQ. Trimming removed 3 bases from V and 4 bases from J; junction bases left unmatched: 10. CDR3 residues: CASSWRTSGVGYNEQFF. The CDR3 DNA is TGCGCCAGCAGCTGGCGGACTAGCGGTGTAGGTTACAATGAGCAGTTCTTC.

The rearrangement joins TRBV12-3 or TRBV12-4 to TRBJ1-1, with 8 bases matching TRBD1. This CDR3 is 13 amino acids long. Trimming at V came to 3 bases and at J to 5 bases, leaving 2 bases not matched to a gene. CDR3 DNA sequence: TGTGCCAGCAGTTTTACAGGGGGGACTGAAGCTTTCTTT. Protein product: CASSFTGGTEAFF.

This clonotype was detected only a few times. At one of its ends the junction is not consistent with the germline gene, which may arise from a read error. DNA of the CDR3: TGTGCTAGCAGCCCCCAGACAGGGGCCCTCTCTGGGGCCAACGTCCTGACTTTC. Protein sequence: CASSPQTGALSGANVLTF. The chain carries TRBV7-7 and TRBJ2-6; 8 bases line up with TRBD1. This CDR3 is built from 18 residues. Germline V gene data show CDR1 as SSHAT and CDR2 as FNYEAQ (reference sequence).

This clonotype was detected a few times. The CDR3 is CASSFDREIDTQYF. The CDR3 region has the DNA TGCGCCAGCAGCTTCGACAGGGAGATAGATACGCAGTATTTT. The rearrangement uses TRBV5-1 and TRBJ2-3; 7 bases match TRBD1. J gave up 5 bases and V 2 bases, and 5 bases lay outside the gene matches. Germline CDR1 and CDR2: SGHRS and YFSETQ. The CDR3 has 14 residues.

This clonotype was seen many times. CDR3 nucleotides: TGCAGCGTAGCCAAACTAGCGGGAGTTTCCAGTGAGCAGTTCTTC. This sequence encodes CSVAKLAGVSSEQFF. The chain uses TRBV29-1 and TRBJ2-1, with 11 positions matching TRBD2. The V gene's germline CDR1 is SQVTM and CDR2 ANQGSEA. J lost 9 bases, V lost 6 bases, and 13 bases had no gene match. CDR3 size: 15 residues.

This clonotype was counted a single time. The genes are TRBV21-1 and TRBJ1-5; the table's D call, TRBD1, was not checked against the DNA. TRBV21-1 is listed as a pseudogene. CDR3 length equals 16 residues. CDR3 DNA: TGTGCCACCGATGGACATCTACCAGGGAGCAATCAGCCCCAGCATTTT. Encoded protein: CATDGHLPGSNQPQHF.

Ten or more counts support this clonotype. This CDR3 reads CASSSLSDRTAGPQHF. The CDR3 region has the DNA TGTGCCAGCAGTTCCCTATCCGACAGGACCGCGGGGCCCCAGCATTTT. The V call is TRBV6-5, the J call TRBJ1-5, with D maybe TRBD1 (6 bases). The V end lost 4 bases, the J end lost 9 bases, and 22 bases lay between the germline ends. Per the germline V gene, CDR1 is MNHEY and CDR2 is SVGAGI. The CDR3 is 16 residues long.

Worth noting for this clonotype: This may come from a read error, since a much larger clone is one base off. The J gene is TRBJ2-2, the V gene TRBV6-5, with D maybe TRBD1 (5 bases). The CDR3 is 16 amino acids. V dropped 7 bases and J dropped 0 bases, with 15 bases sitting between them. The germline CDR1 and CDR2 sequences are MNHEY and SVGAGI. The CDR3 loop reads CASTSPTDTNTGELFF. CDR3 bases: TGTGCCAGCACCAGTCCGACAGACACGAACACCGGGGAGCTGTTTTTT.

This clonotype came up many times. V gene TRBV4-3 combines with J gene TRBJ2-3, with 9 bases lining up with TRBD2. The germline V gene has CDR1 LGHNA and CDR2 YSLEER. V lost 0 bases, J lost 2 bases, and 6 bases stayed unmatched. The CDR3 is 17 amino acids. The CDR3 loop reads CASSQDPSGAPTDTQYF. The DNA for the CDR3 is TGCGCCAGCAGCCAAGATCCTAGCGGGGCCCCCACAGATACGCAGTATTTT.

CDR3 residues: CASSLGGGPHSSYNSPLHF. Written as DNA, the CDR3 is TGTGCCAGCAGCTTAGGTGGAGGCCCCCACAGCTCCTATAATTCACCCCTCCACTTT. This sequence joins TRBV13 and TRBJ1-6; the D is unclear. The V gene lost 0 bases and the J gene lost 0 bases, with 15 bases spanning the gap. Looked up from germline, CDR1 is PRHDT and CDR2 is FYEKMQ (reference sequence). The CDR3 consists of 19 residues.

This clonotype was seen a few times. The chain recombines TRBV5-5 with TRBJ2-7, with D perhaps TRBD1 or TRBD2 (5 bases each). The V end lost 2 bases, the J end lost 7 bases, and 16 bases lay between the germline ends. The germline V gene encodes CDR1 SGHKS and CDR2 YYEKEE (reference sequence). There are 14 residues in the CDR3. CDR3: CASSLGTGLREQYF. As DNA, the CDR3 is TGTGCCAGCAGCTTAGGGACGGGCCTTCGGGAGCAGTACTTC.

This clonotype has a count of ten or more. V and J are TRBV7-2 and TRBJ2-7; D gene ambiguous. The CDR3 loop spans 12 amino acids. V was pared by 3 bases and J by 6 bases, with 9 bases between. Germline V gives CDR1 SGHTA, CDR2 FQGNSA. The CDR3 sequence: CASSFPGAEQYF. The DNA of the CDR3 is TGTGCCAGCAGCTTTCCGGGTGCCGAGCAGTACTTC.

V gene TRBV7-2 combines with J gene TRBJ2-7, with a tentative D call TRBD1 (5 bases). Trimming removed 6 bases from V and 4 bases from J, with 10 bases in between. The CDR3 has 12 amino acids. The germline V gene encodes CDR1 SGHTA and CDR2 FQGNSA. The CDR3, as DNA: TGTGCCAGCAGTTCCACAGGATACGAGCAGTACTTC. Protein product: CASSSTGYEQYF.

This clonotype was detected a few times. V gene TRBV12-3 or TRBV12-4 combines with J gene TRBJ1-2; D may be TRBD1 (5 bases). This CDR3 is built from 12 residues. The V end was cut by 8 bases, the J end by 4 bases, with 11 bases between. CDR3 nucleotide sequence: TGTGCCAGCGGCAGGGCACCCTATGGCTACACCTTC. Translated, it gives CASGRAPYGYTF.

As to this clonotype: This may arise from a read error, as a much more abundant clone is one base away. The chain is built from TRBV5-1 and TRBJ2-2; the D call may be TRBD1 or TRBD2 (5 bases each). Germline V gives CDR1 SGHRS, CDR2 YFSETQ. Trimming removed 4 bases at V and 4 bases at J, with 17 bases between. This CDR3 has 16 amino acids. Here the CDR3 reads CASSPPGAPSTGELFF. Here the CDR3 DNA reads TGCGCCAGCAGCCCTCCCGGGGCCCCGAGCACCGGGGAGCTGTTTTTT. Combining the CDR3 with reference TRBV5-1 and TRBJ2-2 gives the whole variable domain KAGVTQTPRYLIKTRGQQVTLSCSPISGHRSVSWYQQTPGQGLQFLFEYFSETQRNKGNFPGRFSGRQFSNSRSEMNVSTLELGDSALYLCASSPPGAPSTGELFFGEGSRLTVL.

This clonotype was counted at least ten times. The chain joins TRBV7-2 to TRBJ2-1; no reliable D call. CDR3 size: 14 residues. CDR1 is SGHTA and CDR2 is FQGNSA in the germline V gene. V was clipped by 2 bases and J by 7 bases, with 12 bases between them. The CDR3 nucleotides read TGTGCCAGCAGCTTAAATGGGATCCAGAATGAGCAGTTCTTC. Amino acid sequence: CASSLNGIQNEQFF.

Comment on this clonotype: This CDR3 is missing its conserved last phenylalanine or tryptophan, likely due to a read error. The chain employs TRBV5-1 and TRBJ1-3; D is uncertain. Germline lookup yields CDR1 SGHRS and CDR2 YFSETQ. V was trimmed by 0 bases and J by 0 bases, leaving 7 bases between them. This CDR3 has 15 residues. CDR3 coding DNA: TGCGCCAGCAGCTTGGGGCAGACCTCTGGAAACACCATATATTCT. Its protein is CASSLGQTSGNTIYS.

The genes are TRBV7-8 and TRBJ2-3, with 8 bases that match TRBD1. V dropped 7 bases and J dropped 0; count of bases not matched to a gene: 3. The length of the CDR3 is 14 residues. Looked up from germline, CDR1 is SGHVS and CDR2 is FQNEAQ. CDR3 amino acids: CASTTGASTDTQYF. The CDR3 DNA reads TGTGCCAGCACGACAGGGGCGAGCACAGATACGCAGTATTTT.

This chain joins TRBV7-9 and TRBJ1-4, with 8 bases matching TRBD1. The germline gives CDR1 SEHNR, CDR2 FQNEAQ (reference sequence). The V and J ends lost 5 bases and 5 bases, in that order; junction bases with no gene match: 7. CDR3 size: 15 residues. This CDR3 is CASSRTTGENEKLFF. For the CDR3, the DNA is TGTGCCAGCAGCCGGACGACAGGGGAAAATGAAAAACTGTTTTTT.

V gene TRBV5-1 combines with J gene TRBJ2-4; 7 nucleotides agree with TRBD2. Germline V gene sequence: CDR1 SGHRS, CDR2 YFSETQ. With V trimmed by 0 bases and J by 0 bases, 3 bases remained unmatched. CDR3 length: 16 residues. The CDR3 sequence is CASSLAPGGAKNIQYF. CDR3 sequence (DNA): TGCGCCAGCAGCTTGGCGCCGGGAGGAGCCAAAAACATTCAGTACTTC.

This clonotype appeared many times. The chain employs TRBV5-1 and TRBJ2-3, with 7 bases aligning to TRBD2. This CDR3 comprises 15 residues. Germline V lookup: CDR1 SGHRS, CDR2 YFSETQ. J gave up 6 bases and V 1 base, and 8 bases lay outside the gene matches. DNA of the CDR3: TGCGCCAGCAGCTTGAGAAGCGGGATTTACGATACGCAGTATTTT. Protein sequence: CASSLRSGIYDTQYF.

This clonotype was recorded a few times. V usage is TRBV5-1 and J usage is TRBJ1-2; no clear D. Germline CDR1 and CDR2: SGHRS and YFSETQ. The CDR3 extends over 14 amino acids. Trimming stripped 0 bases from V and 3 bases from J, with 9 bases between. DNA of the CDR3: TGCGCCAGCAGCTTGGCCGCCGCCGACTATGGCTACACCTTC. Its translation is CASSLAAADYGYTF.

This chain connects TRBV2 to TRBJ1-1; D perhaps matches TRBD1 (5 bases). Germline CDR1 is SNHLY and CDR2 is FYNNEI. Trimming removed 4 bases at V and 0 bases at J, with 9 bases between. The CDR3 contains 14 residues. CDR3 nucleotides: TGTGCCAGCAGTGCCAGGGCGGTGAACACTGAAGCTTTCTTT. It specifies CASSARAVNTEAFF.

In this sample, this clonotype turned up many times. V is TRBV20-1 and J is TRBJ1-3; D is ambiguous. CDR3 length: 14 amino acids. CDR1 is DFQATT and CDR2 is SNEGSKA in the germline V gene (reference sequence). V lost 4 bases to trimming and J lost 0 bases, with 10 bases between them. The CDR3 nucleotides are TGCAGTGCTATAGCACAGAACTCTGGAAACACCATATATTTT. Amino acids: CSAIAQNSGNTIYF.

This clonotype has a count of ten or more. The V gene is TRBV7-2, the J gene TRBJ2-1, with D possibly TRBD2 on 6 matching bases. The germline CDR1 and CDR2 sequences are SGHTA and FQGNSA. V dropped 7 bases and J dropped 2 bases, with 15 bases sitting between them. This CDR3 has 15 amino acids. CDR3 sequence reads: CASTPEGGTYNEQFF. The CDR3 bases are TGTGCCAGCACCCCTGAAGGAGGGACCTACAATGAGCAGTTCTTC.

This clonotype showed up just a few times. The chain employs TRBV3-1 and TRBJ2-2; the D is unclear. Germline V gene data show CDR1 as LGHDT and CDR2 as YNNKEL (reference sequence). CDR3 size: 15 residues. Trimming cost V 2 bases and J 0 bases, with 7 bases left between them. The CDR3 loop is CASSQNAANTGELFF. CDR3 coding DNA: TGTGCCAGCAGCCAAAACGCAGCGAACACCGGGGAGCTGTTTTTT.

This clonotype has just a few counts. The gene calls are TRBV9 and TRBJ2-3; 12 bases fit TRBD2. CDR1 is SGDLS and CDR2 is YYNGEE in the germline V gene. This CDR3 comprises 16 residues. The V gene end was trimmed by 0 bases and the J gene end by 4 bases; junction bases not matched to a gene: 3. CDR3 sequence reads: CASSVDPSGGADTQYF. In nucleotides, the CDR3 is TGTGCCAGCAGCGTAGATCCTAGCGGGGGGGCAGATACGCAGTATTTT. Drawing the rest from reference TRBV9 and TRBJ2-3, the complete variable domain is DSGVTQTPKHLITATGQRVTLRCSPRSGDLSVYWYQQSLDQGLQFLIQYYNGEERAKGNILERFSAQQFPDLHSELNLSSLELGDSALYFCASSVDPSGGADTQYFGPGTRLTVL.

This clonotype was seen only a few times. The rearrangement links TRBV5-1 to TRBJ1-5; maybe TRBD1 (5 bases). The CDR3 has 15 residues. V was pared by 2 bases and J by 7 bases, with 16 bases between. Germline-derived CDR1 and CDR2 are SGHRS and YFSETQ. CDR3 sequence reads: CASSLTGKEDQPQHF. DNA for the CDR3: TGCGCCAGCAGCTTAACAGGTAAAGAGGACCAGCCCCAGCATTTT.

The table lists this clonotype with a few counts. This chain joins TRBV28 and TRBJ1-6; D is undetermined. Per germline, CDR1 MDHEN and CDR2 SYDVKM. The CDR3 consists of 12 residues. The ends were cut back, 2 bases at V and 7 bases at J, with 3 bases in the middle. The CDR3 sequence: CASSLGNSPLHF. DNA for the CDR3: TGTGCCAGCAGTTTAGGAAATTCACCCCTCCACTTT. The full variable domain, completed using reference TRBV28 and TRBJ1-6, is DVKVTQSSRYLVKRTGEKVFLECVQDMDHENMFWYRQDPGLGLRLIYFSYDVKMKEKGDIPEGYSVSREKKERFSLILESASTNQTSMYLCASSLGNSPLHFGNGTRLTVT.

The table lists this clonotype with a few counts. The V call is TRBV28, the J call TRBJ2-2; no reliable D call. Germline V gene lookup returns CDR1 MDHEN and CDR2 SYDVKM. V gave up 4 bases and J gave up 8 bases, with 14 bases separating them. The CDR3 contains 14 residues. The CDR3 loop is CASSSPSVWGELFF. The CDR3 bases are TGTGCCAGCAGTTCCCCGTCCGTGTGGGGGGAGCTGTTTTTT.

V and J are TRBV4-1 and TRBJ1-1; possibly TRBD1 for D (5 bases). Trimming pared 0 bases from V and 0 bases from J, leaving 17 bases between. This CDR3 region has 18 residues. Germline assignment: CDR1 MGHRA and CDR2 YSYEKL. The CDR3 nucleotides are TGCGCCAGCAGCCAAGATCCCTATCTCGAGGGGATGAACACTGAAGCTTTCTTT. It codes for CASSQDPYLEGMNTEAFF.

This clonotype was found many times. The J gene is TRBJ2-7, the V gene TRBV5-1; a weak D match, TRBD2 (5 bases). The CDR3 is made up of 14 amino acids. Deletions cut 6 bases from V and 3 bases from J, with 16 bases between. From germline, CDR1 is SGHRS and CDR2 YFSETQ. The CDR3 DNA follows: TGCGCCAGCACTCCCCAAGGGAGCTTCTACGAGCAGTACTTC. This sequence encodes CASTPQGSFYEQYF.